This T cell receptor beta chain was identified during a study of STAT5B mutations in CD4+ large granular lymphocyte leukemia. For the study at large: Healthy donors showed HLA-associated enrichment of the CDR3 'QG' motif. Notes on the study in general: Without putative leukemic clones, patient CD4-sorted repertoires remained more clonal than healthy CD4+ repertoires.

Note on this clone: What it binds is unknown.

In germline, CDR1 is SNHLY, CDR2 FYNNEI. The CDR3 loop spans 14 amino acids. Trimming took off 4 bases at V and 1 base at J, with 10 bases between the two ends. The protocol was immunoSEQ multiplex PCR, while the TCRdb copy is restricted to in-frame clones and leaves out a portion. The sample yields more than 20,000 clones, approximately 81% seen once. The sequence derives from a human donor in good health. This chain joins TRBV2 and TRBJ2-5; D is perhaps TRBD1 (5 bases). Sequenced input: CD4+ T cells from blood buffy coats. The CDR3 spells CASSGQQSQETQYF. The CDR3 region has the DNA TGTGCCAGCAGTGGACAGCAGAGCCAAGAGACCCAGTACTTC. Full variable domain (remainder filled in from reference TRBV2 and TRBJ2-5): EPEVTQTPSHQVTQMGQEVILRCVPISNHLYFYWYRQILGQKVEFLVSFYNNEISEKSEIFDDQFSVERPDGSNFTLKIRSTKLEDSAMYFCASSGQQSQETQYFGPGTRLLVL.